This T cell receptor (beta chain) originates from a study of patients and donors after allogeneic stem cell transplantation. In its sample, this clonotype was seen a few times. Germline V lookup: CDR1 SNHLY, CDR2 FYNNEI. The V end was cut by 8 bases, the J end by 2 bases, with 10 bases between. The CDR3 loop spans 14 amino acids. TCRdb re-analysed the RT-PCR reads in MiXCR, keeping a single row per CDR3 protein. The table includes roughly 960,000 distinct CDR3 sequences, roughly 18% detected once. The chain couples TRBV2 to TRBJ1-6, with D tentatively TRBD1 (5 bases). Input material: blood, either unsorted or a sorted T cell fraction (not recorded which). The sequence came from a human donor who was either an allogeneic HSCT recipient or a stem cell or donor lymphocyte infusion donor (not recorded which). It is not recorded whose cells these are; they may come from a transplant donor. The CDR3 loop is CASVDKPYNSPLHF. CDR3 nucleotide sequence: TGTGCCAGCGTGGACAAGCCCTATAATTCACCCCTCCACTTT.